These 4 T cell receptor beta chains came from one sample sequenced in a study of human T cells and chemical hapten exposure. Described time point: patch test 2, 6 weeks after DPC sensitization. As to treatment: therapeutic diphenylcyclopropenone sensitization with weekly scalp DPC. TCRdb re-called the RACE reads through MiXCR, storing one row per CDR3 protein. This sample has some 99,000 distinct CDR3 sequences, with roughly a tenth found just once. The specimen comprised whole blood, sampled in connection with sensitization to the hapten diphenylcyclopropenone (DPC). Receptors originate from a woman aged 40 to 50 with alopecia areata. Some clones in this sample may be carry-over from other donors' samples.

The V call is TRBV7-8, the J call TRBJ2-7; perhaps TRBD2 as D (5 bases). Looked up from germline, CDR1 is SGHVS and CDR2 is FQNEAQ. The CDR3 length is 16 residues. V lost 5 bases to trimming and J lost 5 bases, with 22 bases between them. As DNA, the CDR3 is TGTGCCAGCAGCGGTGACTACTTCAGATCGATTGACGAGCAGTACTTC. This codes for CASSGDYFRSIDEQYF. Combining the CDR3 with reference TRBV7-8 and TRBJ2-7 gives the whole variable domain GAGVSQSPRYKVAKRGQDVALRCDPISGHVSLFWYQQALGQGPEFLTYFQNEAQLDKSGLPSDRFFAERPEGSVSTLKIQRTQQEDSAVYLCASSGDYFRSIDEQYFGPGTRLTVT.

The V and J genes are TRBV30 and TRBJ2-1; 12 bases are shared with TRBD2. This CDR3 is 14 amino acids long. Germline CDR1 and CDR2: GTSNPN and SVGIG (reference sequence). V was clipped by 5 bases and J by 6 bases; unmatched bases: 5. The CDR3 sequence: CAWAPGLAGNEQFF. CDR3 nucleotide sequence: TGTGCCTGGGCTCCGGGACTAGCGGGCAATGAGCAGTTCTTC.

Points on this clonotype: A much larger clone differs from this one at a single base, so this may be a read error. J is TRBJ2-4 and V is TRBV20-1; the D is unclear. The CDR3 runs 14 residues. In germline, CDR1 is DFQATT, CDR2 SNEGSKA (reference sequence). In DNA form, the CDR3 reads TGCAGTGGCGAGGATCAGGTAGCCAAAAACATTAAGTACTTC. Residues: CSGEDQVAKNIKYF.

The chain has TRBV3-1 and TRBJ2-3; 8 nucleotides match TRBD2. Germline lookup yields CDR1 LGHDT and CDR2 YNNKEL (reference sequence). The CDR3 spans 18 residues. V gave up 4 bases and J gave up 1 base; unmatched junction bases: 13. This CDR3 is CASSPRIGGVRGTDTQYF. The CDR3 coding sequence is TGTGCCAGCAGCCCCCGGATCGGGGGGGTCCGGGGCACAGATACGCAGTATTTT.